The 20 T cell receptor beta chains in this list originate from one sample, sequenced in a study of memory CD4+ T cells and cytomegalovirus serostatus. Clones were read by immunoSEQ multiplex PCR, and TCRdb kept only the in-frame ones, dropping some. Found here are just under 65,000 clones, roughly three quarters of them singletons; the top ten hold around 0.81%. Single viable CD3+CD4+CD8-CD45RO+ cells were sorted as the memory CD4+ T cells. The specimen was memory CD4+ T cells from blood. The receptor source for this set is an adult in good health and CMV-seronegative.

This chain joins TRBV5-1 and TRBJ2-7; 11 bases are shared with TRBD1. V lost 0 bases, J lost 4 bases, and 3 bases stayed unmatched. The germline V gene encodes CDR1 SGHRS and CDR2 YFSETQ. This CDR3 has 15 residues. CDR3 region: CASSLGTGGWYEQYF. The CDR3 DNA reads TGCGCCAGCAGCTTGGGGACAGGGGGCTGGTACGAGCAGTACTTC.

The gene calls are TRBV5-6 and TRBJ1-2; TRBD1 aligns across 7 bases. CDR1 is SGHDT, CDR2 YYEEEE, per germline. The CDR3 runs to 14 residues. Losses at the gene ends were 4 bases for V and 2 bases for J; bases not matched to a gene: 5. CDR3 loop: CASSAQQGNYGYTF. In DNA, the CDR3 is TGTGCCAGCAGCGCTCAACAGGGGAACTATGGCTACACCTTC.

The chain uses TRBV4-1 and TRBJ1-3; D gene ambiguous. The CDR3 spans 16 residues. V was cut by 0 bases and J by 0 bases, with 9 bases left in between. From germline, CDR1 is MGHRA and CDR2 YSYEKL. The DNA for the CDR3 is TGCGCCAGCAGCCAAGACGGCCGGGGCTCTGGAAACACCATATATTTT. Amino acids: CASSQDGRGSGNTIYF.

This chain's CDR3 is CASSRNGDSGQETQYF. In DNA, the CDR3 is TGTGCCAGCTCAAGGAATGGGGACAGCGGCCAAGAGACCCAGTACTTC. This chain links TRBV18 with TRBJ2-5, with 7 bases lining up with TRBD1. V dropped 5 bases and J dropped 1; count of bases not matched to a gene: 10. Germline V gene sequence: CDR1 KGHSH, CDR2 LQKENI. This CDR3 contains 16 residues.

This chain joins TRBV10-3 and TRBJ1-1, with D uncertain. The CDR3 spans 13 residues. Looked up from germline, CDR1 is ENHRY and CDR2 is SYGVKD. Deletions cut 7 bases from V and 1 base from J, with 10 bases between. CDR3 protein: CAIKGGSNTEAFF. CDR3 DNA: TGTGCCATCAAAGGCGGATCGAACACTGAAGCTTTCTTT.

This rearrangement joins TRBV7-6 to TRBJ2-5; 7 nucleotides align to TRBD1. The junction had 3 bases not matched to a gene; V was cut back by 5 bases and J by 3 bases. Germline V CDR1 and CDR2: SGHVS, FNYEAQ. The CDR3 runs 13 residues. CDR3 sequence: CASSLTGKETQYF. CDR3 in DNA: TGTGCCAGCAGCCTGACAGGGAAAGAGACCCAGTACTTC.

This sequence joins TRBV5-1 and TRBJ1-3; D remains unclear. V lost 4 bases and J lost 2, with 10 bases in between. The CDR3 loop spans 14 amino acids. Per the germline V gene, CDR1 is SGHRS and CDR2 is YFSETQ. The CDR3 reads CASSPPGAGNTIYF. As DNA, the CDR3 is TGCGCCAGCAGCCCACCTGGAGCTGGAAACACCATATATTTT.

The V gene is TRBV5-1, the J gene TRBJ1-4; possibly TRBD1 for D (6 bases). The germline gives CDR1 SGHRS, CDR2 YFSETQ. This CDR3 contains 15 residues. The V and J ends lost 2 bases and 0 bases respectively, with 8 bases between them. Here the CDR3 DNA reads TGCGCCAGCAGCTTAGGGACAACAACTAATGAAAAACTGTTTTTT. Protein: CASSLGTTTNEKLFF.

In DNA form, the CDR3 reads TGTGCCAGCAGTACCCGACAGGGGGCGTCGGACATTCAGTACTTC. Amino acid sequence: CASSTRQGASDIQYF. The chain carries TRBV27 and TRBJ2-4; 10 bases line up with TRBD1. J gave up 8 bases and V 5 bases, and 9 bases lay outside the gene matches. The germline V gene has CDR1 MNHEY and CDR2 SMNVEV (reference sequence). The CDR3 is made up of 15 amino acids.

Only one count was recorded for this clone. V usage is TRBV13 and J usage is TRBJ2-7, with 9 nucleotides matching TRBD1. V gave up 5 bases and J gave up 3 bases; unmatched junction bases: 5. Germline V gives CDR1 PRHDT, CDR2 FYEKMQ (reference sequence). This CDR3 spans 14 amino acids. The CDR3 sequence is CASSRVDRGYEQYF. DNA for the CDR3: TGTGCCAGCAGCCGGGTGGACAGGGGCTACGAGCAGTACTTC.

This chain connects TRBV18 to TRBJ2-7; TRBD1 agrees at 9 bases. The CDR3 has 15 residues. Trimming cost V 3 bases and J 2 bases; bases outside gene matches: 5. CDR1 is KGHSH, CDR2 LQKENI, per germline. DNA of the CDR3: TGTGCCAGCTCACCCACAGGGGGCCCCACCTACGAGCAGTACTTC. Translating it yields CASSPTGGPTYEQYF.

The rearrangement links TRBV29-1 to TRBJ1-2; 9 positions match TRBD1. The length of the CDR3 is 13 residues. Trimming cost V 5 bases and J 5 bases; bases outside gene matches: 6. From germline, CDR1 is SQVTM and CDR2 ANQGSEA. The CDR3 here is CSVTTGTGYGYTF. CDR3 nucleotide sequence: TGCAGCGTTACCACCGGGACAGGGTATGGCTACACCTTC. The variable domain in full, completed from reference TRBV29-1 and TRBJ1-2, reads SAVISQKPSRDICQRGTSLTIQCQVDSQVTMMFWYRQQPGQSLTLIATANQGSEATYESGFVIDKFPISRPNLTFSTLTVSNMSPEDSSIYLCSVTTGTGYGYTFGSGTRLTVV.

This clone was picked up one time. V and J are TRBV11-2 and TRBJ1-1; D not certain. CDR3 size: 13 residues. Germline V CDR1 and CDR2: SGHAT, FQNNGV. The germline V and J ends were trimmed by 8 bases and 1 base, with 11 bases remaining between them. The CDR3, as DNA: TGTGCCAGCTCCGGGCAGAAGAACACTGAAGCTTTCTTT. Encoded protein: CASSGQKNTEAFF.

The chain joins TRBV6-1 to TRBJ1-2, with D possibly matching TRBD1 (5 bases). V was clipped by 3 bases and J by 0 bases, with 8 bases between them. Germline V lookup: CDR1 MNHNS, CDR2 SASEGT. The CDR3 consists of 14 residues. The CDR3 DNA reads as TGTGCCAGCAGTGAGACAGCCTCTAACTATGGCTACACCTTC. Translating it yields CASSETASNYGYTF.

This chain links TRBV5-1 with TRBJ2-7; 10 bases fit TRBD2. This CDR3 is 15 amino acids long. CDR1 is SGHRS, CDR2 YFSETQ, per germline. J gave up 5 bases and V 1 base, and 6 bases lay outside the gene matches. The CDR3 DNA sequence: TGCGCCAGCAGCTTGTCGGCTAGCGGGAGCCACGAGCAGTACTTC. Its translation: CASSLSASGSHEQYF.

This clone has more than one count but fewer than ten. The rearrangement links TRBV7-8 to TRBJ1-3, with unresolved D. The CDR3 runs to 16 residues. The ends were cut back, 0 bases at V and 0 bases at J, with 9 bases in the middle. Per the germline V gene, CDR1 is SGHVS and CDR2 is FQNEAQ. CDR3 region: CASSLAGIPSGNTIYF. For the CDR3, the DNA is TGTGCCAGCAGCTTAGCGGGGATTCCCTCTGGAAACACCATATATTTT.

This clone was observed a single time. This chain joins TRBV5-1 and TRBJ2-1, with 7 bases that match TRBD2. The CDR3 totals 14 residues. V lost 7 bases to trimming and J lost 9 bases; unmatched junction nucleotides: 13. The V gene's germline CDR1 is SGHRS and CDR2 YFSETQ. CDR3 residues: CASGPSTSFGEQFF. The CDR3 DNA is TGCGCCAGCGGGCCCTCGACTAGCTTCGGTGAGCAGTTCTTC.

CDR3 sequence (DNA): TGCAGTGCTCGGACATCCCTCGAGCAGTACTTC. This encodes CSARTSLEQYF. The V and J genes are TRBV20-1 and TRBJ2-7; the D gene is possibly TRBD1 (5 bases). The germline V and J ends were trimmed by 5 bases and 6 bases, with 11 bases remaining between them. Germline V gene data show CDR1 as DFQATT and CDR2 as SNEGSKA (reference sequence). This CDR3 contains 11 residues.

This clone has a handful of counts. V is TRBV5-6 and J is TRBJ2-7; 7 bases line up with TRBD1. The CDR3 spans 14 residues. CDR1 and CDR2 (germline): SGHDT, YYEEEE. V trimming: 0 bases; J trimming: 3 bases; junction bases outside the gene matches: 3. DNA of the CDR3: TGTGCCAGCAGCTTGGGGCAGGGGGACTACGAGCAGTACTTC. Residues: CASSLGQGDYEQYF.

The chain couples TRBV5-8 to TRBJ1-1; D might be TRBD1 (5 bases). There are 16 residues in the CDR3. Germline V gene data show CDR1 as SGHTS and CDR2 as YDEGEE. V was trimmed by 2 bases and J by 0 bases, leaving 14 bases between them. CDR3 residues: CASSFGGARVNTEAFF. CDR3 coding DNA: TGTGCCAGCAGCTTTGGAGGGGCCAGGGTGAACACTGAAGCTTTCTTT.